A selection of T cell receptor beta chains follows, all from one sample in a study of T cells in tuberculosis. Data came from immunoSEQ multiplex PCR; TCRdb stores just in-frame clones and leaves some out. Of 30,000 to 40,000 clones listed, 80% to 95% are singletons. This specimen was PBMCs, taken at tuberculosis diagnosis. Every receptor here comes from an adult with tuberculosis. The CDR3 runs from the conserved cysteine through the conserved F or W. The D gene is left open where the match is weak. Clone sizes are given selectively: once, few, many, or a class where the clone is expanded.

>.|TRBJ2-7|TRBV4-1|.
TGCGCCAGCAGCCACGGGGCAGGGGCGGACGAGCAGTACTTC
CASSHGAGADEQYF
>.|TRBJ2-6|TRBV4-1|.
TGCGCCAGCAGCCAAGGACAGGCCTCTGGGGCCAACGTCCTGACTTTC
CASSQGQASGANVLTF
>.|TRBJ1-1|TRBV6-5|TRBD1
TGTGCCAGCAGTAGGATACAGGGGGCCCGCACTGAAGCTTTCTTT
CASSRIQGARTEAFF
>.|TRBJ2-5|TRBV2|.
TGTGCCATTAGCCGGGACAGAGGAGGGGAGACCCAGTACTTC
CAISRDRGGETQYF
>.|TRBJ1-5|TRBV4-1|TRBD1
TGCGCCAGCAGGCGGGACAGGGGGAGCAATCAGCCCCAGCATTTT
CASRRDRGSNQPQHF
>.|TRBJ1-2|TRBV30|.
TGTGCCTGGAGTGTTGGTCAGGAGGGGAATGGCTACACCTTC
CAWSVGQEGNGYTF
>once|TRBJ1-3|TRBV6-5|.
TGTGCCAGCAGTTATCTCCCAGGGCCTGGAAACACCATATATTTT
CASSYLPGPGNTIYF
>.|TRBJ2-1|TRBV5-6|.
TGTGCCAGCAGCCCCCGTTTAGGGGACAATGAGCAGTTCTTC
CASSPRLGDNEQFF
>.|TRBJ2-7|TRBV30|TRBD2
TGTGCCTGGAGTGTAGGGGCAGGGACTAGCTACGAGCAGTACTTC
CAWSVGAGTSYEQYF
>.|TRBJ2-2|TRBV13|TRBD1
TGTGCCAGCAGCCCAGGGGACAGGGCTAACACCGGGGAGCTGTTTTTT
CASSPGDRANTGELFF
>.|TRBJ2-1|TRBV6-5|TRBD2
TGTGCCAGCAGTTACTCAGGGACTAACAATGAGCAGTTCTTC
CASSYSGTNNEQFF